This TCR beta chain was found in a study of OX40 agonist ivuxolimab in advanced cancers. Looking at the study overall: Intravenous ivuxolimab at 0.01 to 10 mg/kg was given to patients every 2 weeks. Partial responses were achieved by three patients: one hepatocellular carcinoma, two cutaneous melanoma. Findings of the study overall: At 0.1 to 3.0 mg/kg and by week 6, clonal expansion occurred in CD4+ and CD8+ blood T cells.

TCRdb keeps only in-frame clones here, not all; method: immunoSEQ multiplex PCR. The sample has fewer than 50,000 clones; about 80% are singletons. The CDR3 is 17 residues long. Germline V gene data show CDR1 as LGHNA and CDR2 as YSLEER. The J segment lost 1 base and the V segment lost 0 bases, leaving 7 bases of the junction unmatched. About this clone: Its specificity is unknown.

The genes are TRBV4-3 and TRBJ2-3, with 7 bases that match TRBD1. The specimen comprised CD4+ or CD8+ T cells sorted from blood, sampled in a trial of the OX40 agonist ivuxolimab. The TCR was taken from an adult with an advanced solid tumor such as melanoma, head and neck, liver or kidney cancer. The CDR3 spells CASSQDPTGRGTDTQYF. The DNA for the CDR3 is TGCGCCAGCAGCCAAGACCCGACAGGGAGAGGCACAGATACGCAGTATTTT.